This entry describes one T cell receptor (beta chain). This clone was counted a few times. The clone's antigen remains unknown. No quality values exist for individual bases; no much larger clone is one base distant. These data originate in a study of shared T cell receptors in the human thymus (dated by TCRdb to the early 2020s). Study-level background: The study examined how self-reactive, shared T-cell receptor alpha chains are generated in the human thymus.

Libraries were prepared through the immunoSEQ multiplex PCR assay. The source is immuneACCESS, and TCRdb retained only in-frame sequences with V and J called. Part of the clones is not carried over; for the studies checked, unresolved V genes explain less than half of this, and the remainder is unexplained. This sample gives 500,000 to 750,000 clones in total; roughly 88% of them show up just once. 0.0095% to 0.013% of the sample is held by the ten biggest clonotypes. CDR1 and CDR2 are read off the germline V gene (reference sequence) as LNHDA and SQIVND. The CDR3 covers 12 residues, taking in both the cysteine and the phenylalanine. The retained sequence is limited to the CDR3, 36 bases, with the frame set at the first base. At the junction V is shortened by 1 base and J by 4 bases, with 5 bases in between. A further study also used this sample, focusing on human thymus T cells. The second paper states: Immunologically healthy infants undergoing open corrective cardiac surgery for congenital heart defects in Finland were used as donors. The thymus tissue came from surgical resects taken out during corrective cardiac surgery. Both the thymic and the peripheral blood repertoires appeared to show biased V and J gene segment usage. The related research reported highly overlapping thymic TCR repertoires among unrelated individuals. TCR alpha and beta repertoires from roughly eight infant thymus samples and four related peripheral blood samples were characterized in the study. The infant donors were about 6 to 244 days old, and the cohort included a handful of males and a couple of females. Thymocytes were mechanically released from the tissue and were stored as pellets of roughly 10-34 million cells at -70 degrees C. A QIAsymphony instrument was used to extract genomic DNA from frozen cell pellets. Using the immunoSEQ multiplex PCR assay, the TCRB and TCRAD loci were amplified from a standardized quantity of quality-controlled genomic DNA. The V(D)J region was spanned by amplicons of a length sufficient to cover the CDR3 and to identify V and J genes. The commercial immunoSEQ service was used to sequence amplicons on an Illumina platform. Corrections for primer bias and sequencing errors followed previously described methods, while TCRAD and TCRB definitions were based on the IMGT database. The repertoires were analysed using immunoSEQ Analyzer 3.0 and VDJTools for basic statistics, V/J segment usage, diversity estimates, rarefaction and pairwise overlap. To estimate diversity, the Chao1, ChaoE, Efron-Thisted, Shannon and inverse Simpson indices were applied, and diversity was also estimated on datasets down-sampled to the smallest sample. Repertoire overlap was assessed by strict matching of CDR3 nucleotide sequence, V gene and J gene, and clustering was done by Jaccard-based multidimensional scaling. On average, thymus samples gave 800,000 or so unique TCRB clonotypes, whereas blood samples gave some 84,000.

The receptor's source is a boy in the first two years of life with a congenital heart defect. Donor details come from another sample of the same person, matched by shared clones. In this chain, TRBV19 is recombined with TRBJ2-7; the D gene is perhaps TRBD2, from 5 matching bases. The specimen sequenced was thymocytes. Here the CDR3 is given as CASSIGGYEQYF. The nucleotides read TGTGCCAGTAGTATAGGAGGGTACGAGCAGTACTTC. The reference TRBV19 and TRBJ2-7 proteins fill in what lies around the CDR3, so the full variable domain reads DGGITQSPKYLFRKEGQNVTLSCEQNLNHDAMYWYRQDPGQGLRLIYYSQIVNDFQKGDIAEGYSVSREKKESFPLTVTSAQKNPTAFYLCASSIGGYEQYFGPGTRLTVT.